The following is a T cell receptor beta chain sequence with its context. This specimen belongs to a study of cytomegalovirus exposure and HLA in healthy donors. As for the study in general: One earlier analysis, a look at some 180 million T cells, found some 120 million unique TCR beta sequences. Genotyping of 398 donors showed that 80% to 85% belonged to the Caucasian-associated ancestry cluster.

60 Vbeta and 13 Jbeta primers were used in PCR. Repertoires were generated with immunoSEQ multiplex PCR, while TCRdb's copy carries only in-frame clones and drops some. The data show 160,000 or so clones, just under 80% seen once. This CDR3 is 14 amino acids long. Germline V gene data show CDR1 as SGHTA and CDR2 as FQGNSA. The trim removed 2 bases at V and 8 bases at J, leaving 8 bases unmatched. This chain links TRBV7-2 with TRBJ1-2, with TRBD1 identical over 7 bases. Source material: PBMCs. The receptor was derived from a woman between 50 and 59 years old in good health and CMV-seronegative. CDR3 nucleotides: TGTGCCAGCAGCTTACAGGGGGGACTGCGGGGCTACACCTTC. This codes for CASSLQGGLRGYTF.